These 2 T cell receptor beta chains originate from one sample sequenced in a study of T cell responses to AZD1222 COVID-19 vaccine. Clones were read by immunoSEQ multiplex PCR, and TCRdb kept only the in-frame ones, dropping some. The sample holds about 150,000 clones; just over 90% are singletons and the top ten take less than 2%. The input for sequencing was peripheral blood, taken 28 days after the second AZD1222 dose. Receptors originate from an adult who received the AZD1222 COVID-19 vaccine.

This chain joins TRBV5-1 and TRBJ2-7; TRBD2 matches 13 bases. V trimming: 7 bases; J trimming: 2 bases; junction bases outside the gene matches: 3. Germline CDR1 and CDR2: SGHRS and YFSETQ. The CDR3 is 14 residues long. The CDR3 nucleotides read TGCGCCAGCGGCGGGACTAGCGGGGCCTACGAGCAGTACTTC. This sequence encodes CASGGTSGAYEQYF.

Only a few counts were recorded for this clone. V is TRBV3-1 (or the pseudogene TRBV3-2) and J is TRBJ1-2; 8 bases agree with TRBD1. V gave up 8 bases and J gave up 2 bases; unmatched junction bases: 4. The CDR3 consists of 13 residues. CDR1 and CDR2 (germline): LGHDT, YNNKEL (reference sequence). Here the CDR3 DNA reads TGTGCCAGCGGGACAGGTCTGAACTATGGCTACACCTTC. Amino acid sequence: CASGTGLNYGYTF.